The rows below give T cell receptor beta chains drawn from one sample of a study of blood T cell repertoires in COVID-19. The table came from immunoSEQ multiplex PCR; TCRdb's copy has only in-frame clones and leaves some out. The data hold about 180,000 clones, with approximately 87% observed a single time. Sequenced material: peripheral blood. The receptor source for this set is a woman in her 70s with COVID-19, enrolled during active disease. The CDR3 runs from the conserved cysteine through the conserved F or W. A D gene is named only where the DNA matches it firmly. Size tells how often a clone was seen (once, few, many) or the class of an expanded clone, and some rows leave it out.

TGTGCCAGCAGCCAGAATCTCGGGGGGAACGAGCAGTACTTC CASSQNLGGNEQYF TRBJ2-7 TRBD2 TRBV3-1/TRBV3-2 -
TGTGCCAGCAGGGGGGACAGGGACTACAATGAGCAGTTCTTC CASRGDRDYNEQFF TRBJ2-1 TRBD1 TRBV5-6 -
TGTGCCATTACCGGGACTAGCAATGAGCAGTTCTTC CAITGTSNEQFF TRBJ2-1 TRBD2 TRBV10-3 -
TGTGCCAGCAGCGGAGGGAGGGACGGCCAAGAGACCCAGTACTTC CASSGGRDGQETQYF TRBJ2-5 TRBD2 TRBV5-6 few
TGTGCCACCAGCAGCATCAGGGGGAGCCCTGAAGCTTTCTTT CATSSIRGSPEAFF TRBJ1-1 TRBD1 TRBV15 -
TGTGCCAGCAGCTTAGCCTCCGGACTCCAGTACCAAGAGACCCAGTACTTC CASSLASGLQYQETQYF TRBJ2-5 - TRBV7-2 -
TGTGCCAGAAGCTTGACGGGAAGTAGGGAGCAGTACTTC CARSLTGSREQYF TRBJ2-7 - TRBV5-3 -
TGTGCCAGCAGCTTAGGGTCGCGGAGCATGTACGAGCAGTACTTC CASSLGSRSMYEQYF TRBJ2-7 - TRBV13 -
TGTGCTAGTGGTTTGGTACTTAGGGAGGCGACTAATTCACCCCTCCACTTT CASGLVLREATNSPLHF TRBJ1-6 - TRBV12-5 -
TGTGCCAGCAGCTCAACTAGCGCAGATACGCAGTATTTT CASSSTSADTQYF TRBJ2-3 TRBD2 TRBV7-2 -
TGTGCCAGCAGCTCAACTAGCGAGAACACCGGGGAGCTGTTTTTT CASSSTSENTGELFF TRBJ2-2 TRBD2 TRBV5-5 -
TGTGCCAGCTCACCTCCAGGGCAGTCCTCTGGAAACACCATATATTTT CASSPPGQSSGNTIYF TRBJ1-3 - TRBV18 -
TGCGCCAGCCTTCCGGCCGGACAGGGAAGGCCCATATTGAACACTGAAGCTTTCTTT CASLPAGQGRPILNTEAFF TRBJ1-1 TRBD1 TRBV23-1 -
TGTGCCAGCAGTTACTCTAGCGGAAGCACAGATACGCAGTATTTT CASSYSSGSTDTQYF TRBJ2-3 - TRBV6-6 -
TGTGCCACCAGTGATTCGGCAGGGGGAAACTACGAGCAGTACTTC CATSDSAGGNYEQYF TRBJ2-7 TRBD1 TRBV24-1 -
TGTGCCAGTCAGACAGGGATAGGCGGGGATACGCAGTATTTT CASQTGIGGDTQYF TRBJ2-3 TRBD1 TRBV7-3 -
TGTGCCACCAGAACCGGGACTCGAAACACCGGGGAGCTGTTTTTT CATRTGTRNTGELFF TRBJ2-2 - TRBV2 once
TGTGCCAGCAGCTTAGAAGAAGGGGTCAATGAGCAGTTCTTC CASSLEEGVNEQFF TRBJ2-1 - TRBV11-1 -
TGCGCCAGCAGCCAAGTCAGTTCGCGCACAGATACGCAGTATTTT CASSQVSSRTDTQYF TRBJ2-3 - TRBV4-3 -
TGTGCCATCAGTCCCACGGGGGGGCTCAACACTGAAGCTTTCTTT CAISPTGGLNTEAFF TRBJ1-1 - TRBV10-3 -
TGTGCCAGCAGCTTAGCGGGGGGATACGAGCAGTACTTC CASSLAGGYEQYF TRBJ2-7 - TRBV7-9 -
TGTGCCAGCAGTCGATGGACAGGGGGCTTAGGGACTGAAGCTTTCTTT CASSRWTGGLGTEAFF TRBJ1-1 TRBD1 TRBV28 -
TGTGCCAGCAGTGAAAGGGAGGGATCGGGCACTGAAGCTTTCTTT CASSEREGSGTEAFF TRBJ1-1 - TRBV6-1 -
TGTGCCAGCAGCCAAGATCTAGCTAGCGGGAGTGTTATGTACTCCTACAATGAGCAGTTCTTC CASSQDLASGSVMYSYNEQFF TRBJ2-1 TRBD2 TRBV4-2 -
TGTGCCAGCAGCTTGGCCGGGACTAGGGGCATAGATACGCAGTATTTT CASSLAGTRGIDTQYF TRBJ2-3 TRBD2 TRBV5-6 -
TGCGCCAGCAGCCTCTCCGGGACTAGCGGGAGCAATGAGCAGTTCTTC CASSLSGTSGSNEQFF TRBJ2-1 TRBD2 TRBV5-1 -
TGTGCCAGCAGCTTAGGAGGCCTTAATGAAAAACTGTTTTTT CASSLGGLNEKLFF TRBJ1-4 - TRBV11-3 -
TGTGCCAGCAGCCAGACCCCGACAGGGAACACCGGGGAGCTGTTTTTT CASSQTPTGNTGELFF TRBJ2-2 - TRBV16 -
TGCGCCAGCAGCATGACTAGTGAGGGAAGGGGGACCCAGTACTTC CASSMTSEGRGTQYF TRBJ2-5 - TRBV5-1 -
TGCGCCAGCAGTCCGGACAGGGCGGGGGAGACCCAGTACTTC CASSPDRAGETQYF TRBJ2-5 TRBD1 TRBV5-1 once
TGTGCCAGCAGCGTTACGGCAGGGTCGAACTATGGCTACACCTTC CASSVTAGSNYGYTF TRBJ1-2 - TRBV9 few
TGTGCCAGCAGCTTTGGCAGCGATCAGCCCCAGCATTTT CASSFGSDQPQHF TRBJ1-5 - TRBV5-6 -
TGCAGCGCCGGACAGGGGAGGAACACTGAAGCTTTCTTT CSAGQGRNTEAFF TRBJ1-1 TRBD1 TRBV29-1 -
TGTGCCAGCAGTTGGAGGGGTGTGGGCTATGGCTACACCTTC CASSWRGVGYGYTF TRBJ1-2 - TRBV28 -
TGTGCCAGCAGTTTAGGCCAGGGTTACATTCAGTACTTC CASSLGQGYIQYF TRBJ2-4 - TRBV12-3/TRBV12-4 -
TGTGCCAGCCGTGCCGGGACAGAAGAAAAACTGTTTTTT CASRAGTEEKLFF TRBJ1-4 TRBD1 TRBV18 -
TGTGCCAGCAGTTTACTGGACGGAGGCTCCTACGAGCAGTACTTC CASSLLDGGSYEQYF TRBJ2-7 - TRBV27 -
TGCGCCAGCAGCCCGGGACTAGCGGGAGCCCCCGGCTCCTACGAGCAGTACTTC CASSPGLAGAPGSYEQYF TRBJ2-7 TRBD2 TRBV5-1 -
TGTGCCAGCAGCTTGGCCTTGAGGTACGATGACTATGGCTACACCTTC CASSLALRYDDYGYTF TRBJ1-2 - TRBV5-4 -
TGCGCCAGCAGCCAAACTCCGGGACAGGGGGGCAACGAGCAGTACTTC CASSQTPGQGGNEQYF TRBJ2-7 TRBD1 TRBV4-3 -
TGTGCCTGGGCCCCACAGGGATATCGTGAGCAGTTCTTC CAWAPQGYREQFF TRBJ2-1 - TRBV30 -
TGTGCCATACAGGGGGCGGGCTATGGCTACACCTTC CAIQGAGYGYTF TRBJ1-2 TRBD1 TRBV10-3 -
TGTGCCAGCAGCGTCTCTAGCGGGAGCTCCTACAATGAGCAGTTCTTC CASSVSSGSSYNEQFF TRBJ2-1 TRBD2 TRBV9 -
TGTGCCAGCAGCTTAGGATCAGGGGACACTGAAGCTTTCTTT CASSLGSGDTEAFF TRBJ1-1 - TRBV7-9 -
TGTGCCAGCAGCTTAGCGGCTAGCCGACGCTCCTACAATGAGCAGTTCTTC CASSLAASRRSYNEQFF TRBJ2-1 - TRBV7-9 -